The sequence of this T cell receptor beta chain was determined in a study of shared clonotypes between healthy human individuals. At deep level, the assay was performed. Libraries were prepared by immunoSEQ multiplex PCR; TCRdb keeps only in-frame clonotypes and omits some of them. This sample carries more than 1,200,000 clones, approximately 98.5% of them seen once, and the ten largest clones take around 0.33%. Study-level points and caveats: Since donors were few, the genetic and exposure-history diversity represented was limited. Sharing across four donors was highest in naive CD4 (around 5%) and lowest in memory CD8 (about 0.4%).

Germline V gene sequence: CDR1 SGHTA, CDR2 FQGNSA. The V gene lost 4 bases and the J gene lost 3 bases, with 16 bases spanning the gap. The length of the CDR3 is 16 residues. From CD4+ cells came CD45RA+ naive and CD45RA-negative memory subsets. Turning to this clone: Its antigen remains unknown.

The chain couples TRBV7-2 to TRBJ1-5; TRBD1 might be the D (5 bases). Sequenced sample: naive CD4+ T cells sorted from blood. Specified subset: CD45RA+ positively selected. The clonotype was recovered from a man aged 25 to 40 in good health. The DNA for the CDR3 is TGTGCCAGCAGCTCGAAGAGGGGTTTAGACAATCAGCCCCAGCATTTT. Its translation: CASSSKRGLDNQPQHF. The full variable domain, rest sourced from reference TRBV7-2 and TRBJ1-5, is GAGVSQSPSNKVTEKGKDVELRCDPISGHTALYWYRQSLGQGLEFLIYFQGNSAPDKSGLPSDRFSAERTGGSVSTLTIQRTQQEDSAVYLCASSSKRGLDNQPQHFGDGTRLSIL.